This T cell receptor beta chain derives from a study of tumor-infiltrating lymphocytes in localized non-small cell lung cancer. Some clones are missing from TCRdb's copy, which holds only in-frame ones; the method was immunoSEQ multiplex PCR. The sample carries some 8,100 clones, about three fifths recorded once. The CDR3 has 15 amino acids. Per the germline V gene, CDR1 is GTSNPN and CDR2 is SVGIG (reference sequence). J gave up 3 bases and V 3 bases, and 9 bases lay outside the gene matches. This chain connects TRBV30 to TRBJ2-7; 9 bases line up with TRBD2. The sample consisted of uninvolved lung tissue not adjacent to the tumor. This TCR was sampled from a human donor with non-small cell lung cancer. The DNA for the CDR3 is TGTGCCTGGAGACGATCAGCGGGGGGAAACTACGAGCAGTACTTC. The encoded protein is CAWRRSAGGNYEQYF.